The 15 T cell receptor beta chains presented below share a single source sample, sequenced in a study of OX40 agonist ivuxolimab in advanced cancers. Clones were read by immunoSEQ multiplex PCR, and TCRdb kept only the in-frame ones, dropping some. Found here are 60,000 or so clones, approximately 90% of them singletons; the top ten hold under 20%. The input for sequencing was CD4+ or CD8+ T cells sorted from blood, taken in a trial of the OX40 agonist ivuxolimab. The receptor set was obtained from an adult with an advanced solid tumor such as melanoma, head and neck, liver or kidney cancer.

The chain couples TRBV5-1 to TRBJ2-5, with a tentative D call TRBD1 (6 bases). V dropped 4 bases and J dropped 11 bases, with 12 bases sitting between them. Germline-derived CDR1 and CDR2 are SGHRS and YFSETQ. The CDR3 covers 11 residues. CDR3 amino acids: CASSTGLEQYF. CDR3 DNA sequence: TGCGCCAGCAGCACAGGGTTAGAGCAGTACTTC.

The V and J genes are TRBV9 and TRBJ1-6, with D tentatively TRBD1 (6 bases). Germline V CDR1 and CDR2: SGDLS, YYNGEE. The CDR3 runs 15 residues. V lost 0 bases, J lost 10 bases, and 14 bases lay in between. CDR3 nucleotide sequence: TGTGCCAGCAGCGTAGAGGGGGGATTGGGCTCACCCCTCCACTTT. Protein product: CASSVEGGLGSPLHF.

V gene TRBV28 combines with J gene TRBJ2-5; 7 bases agree with TRBD2. Germline-derived CDR1 and CDR2 are MDHEN and SYDVKM. V lost 7 bases and J lost 2; bases outside the gene matches: 7. The CDR3 contains 14 residues. CDR3 amino acids: CASTMWGGQETQYF. CDR3 DNA sequence: TGTGCCAGCACCATGTGGGGGGGACAAGAGACCCAGTACTTC.

The chain has TRBV6-1 and TRBJ1-1; 7 bases align to TRBD1. J gave up 4 bases and V 5 bases, and 10 bases lay outside the gene matches. The CDR3 contains 15 residues. In germline, CDR1 is MNHNS, CDR2 SASEGT. The CDR3 DNA follows: TGTGCCAGCAGTCAGGGGGAGACAGGGCGCACTGAAGCTTTCTTT. This encodes CASSQGETGRTEAFF.

The rearrangement joins TRBV7-2 to TRBJ1-3; a possible D gene is TRBD1 (6 bases). The CDR3 loop spans 16 amino acids. Trimming took off 5 bases at V and 0 bases at J, with 14 bases between the two ends. Germline V gives CDR1 SGHTA, CDR2 FQGNSA. The CDR3 spells CASSGGGDLSGNTIYF. CDR3 DNA sequence: TGTGCCAGCAGCGGAGGGGGGGACCTCTCTGGAAACACCATATATTTT.

The V call is TRBV30, the J call TRBJ1-2; D may be TRBD1 (5 bases). The germline V gene has CDR1 GTSNPN and CDR2 SVGIG (reference sequence). Trimming pared 3 bases from V and 7 bases from J, leaving 18 bases between. There are 14 residues in the CDR3. CDR3 region: CAWRAGGRASGYTF. The CDR3 region has the DNA TGTGCCTGGAGGGCCGGAGGCAGGGCCAGTGGCTACACCTTC.

CDR3: CAWTVTSGNTIYF. The CDR3 region has the DNA TGTGCCTGGACAGTTACCTCTGGAAACACCATATATTTT. The V call is TRBV30, the J call TRBJ1-3; D gene uncertain. Trimming removed 4 bases from V and 0 bases from J, with 7 bases in between. The CDR3 is 13 residues long. Per the germline V gene, CDR1 is GTSNPN and CDR2 is SVGIG (reference sequence).

The chain recombines TRBV5-1 with TRBJ2-1; 7 bases match TRBD1. The CDR3 covers 13 residues. J gave up 4 bases and V 4 bases, and 2 bases lay outside the gene matches. Germline loops: CDR1 SGHRS, CDR2 YFSETQ. CDR3: CASSTGQYNEQFF. The CDR3 coding sequence is TGCGCCAGCAGCACGGGACAGTACAATGAGCAGTTCTTC.

This sequence joins TRBV9 and TRBJ2-7; D unclear. V was shortened by 4 bases and J by 4 bases, with 9 bases between the two germline ends. CDR3 size: 12 residues. CDR1 is SGDLS and CDR2 is YYNGEE in the germline V gene. The CDR3 is CASSPGNYEQYF. CDR3 coding DNA: TGTGCCAGCAGCCCTGGAAATTACGAGCAGTACTTC.

The chain uses TRBV6-6 and TRBJ2-7; the D gene is possibly TRBD2 (5 bases). Germline CDR1 MNHNY, CDR2 SVGAGI (reference sequence). The CDR3 totals 12 residues. The V end lost 7 bases, the J end lost 3 bases, and 10 bases lay between the germline ends. The CDR3, as DNA: TGTGCCAGCATCGGGGTCGGCTACGAGCAGTACTTC. It is translated as CASIGVGYEQYF.

The chain employs TRBV27 and TRBJ1-1; 7 bases align to TRBD1. The CDR3 runs 16 residues. V lost 2 bases, J lost 4 bases, and 10 bases stayed unmatched. Germline values: CDR1 MNHEY, CDR2 SMNVEV (reference sequence). The CDR3 reads CASSLGDRVASTEAFF. In nucleotides, the CDR3 is TGTGCCAGCAGTTTAGGAGACAGGGTGGCCTCCACTGAAGCTTTCTTT.

This chain joins TRBV11-2 and TRBJ1-2; D gene ambiguous. Germline values: CDR1 SGHAT, CDR2 FQNNGV. The CDR3 has 14 residues. With 0 bases removed from V and 7 bases from J, the gap between germline ends came to 12 bases. For the CDR3, the DNA is TGTGCCAGCAGCTTAGATATCTCAGGCGGTGGCTACACCTTC. Its translation is CASSLDISGGGYTF.

The chain carries TRBV2 and TRBJ2-5; 7 bases agree with TRBD1. J gave up 5 bases and V 5 bases, and 8 bases lay outside the gene matches. Germline CDR1 is SNHLY and CDR2 is FYNNEI. The CDR3 spans 14 residues. The CDR3 nucleotides are TGTGCCAGCAGTAGACAGGGTTTAGGCGAGACCCAGTACTTC. Translation: CASSRQGLGETQYF.

This chain uses TRBV28 with TRBJ1-5; no clear D gene. The CDR3 is 13 residues long. Trimming cost V 3 bases and J 2 bases, with 5 bases left between them. Germline values: CDR1 MDHEN, CDR2 SYDVKM. DNA of the CDR3: TGTGCCAGCAGTTTTTGGGGCAATCAGCCCCAGCATTTT. It encodes CASSFWGNQPQHF.

This chain links TRBV10-3 with TRBJ1-1; 7 positions match TRBD1. CDR1 ENHRY and CDR2 SYGVKD come from the germline V gene. V was clipped by 6 bases and J by 2 bases; unmatched bases: 6. CDR3 length: 14 residues. CDR3 sequence: CAIRSGTANTEAFF. CDR3 nucleotides: TGTGCCATCAGATCCGGGACAGCAAACACTGAAGCTTTCTTT.